Listed below are T cell receptor beta chains from one sample, sequenced in a study of CD8 T cells in ankylosing spondylitis. Via MiXCR, TCRdb re-called the 5' RACE reads, giving one row per CDR3 protein. The table lists some 7,600 distinct CDR3 sequences, 8.2% of them singletons. The sample taken for sequencing was blood, either unsorted or a sorted T cell fraction (not recorded which). These receptors all stem from a male donor with ankylosing spondylitis or in good health (not recorded which). CDR3s include the opening cysteine and the closing phenylalanine or tryptophan. The D gene is left open where the match is weak. Size is stated for part of the rows, as once, few or many counts, or as a class when the clone is expanded.

TRBV5-1	medium-sized	TRBJ1-5	-	TGCGCCAGCAGCCCCCGGACAGATAGAAGAGGAAATCAGCCCCAGCATTTT	CASSPRTDRRGNQPQHF
TRBV9	-	TRBJ2-1	-	TGTGCCAGCAGCCCCCAAATACCCAATGAGCAGTTCTTC	CASSPQIPNEQFF
TRBV9	medium-sized	TRBJ1-5	-	TGTGCCAGCAGCGTAGGAGGGTTTAGCAATCAGCCCCAGCATTTT	CASSVGGFSNQPQHF
TRBV9	few	TRBJ2-3	-	TGTGCCAGCAGCGTATGGGGGTCTCACACAGATACGCAGTATTTT	CASSVWGSHTDTQYF
TRBV9	-	TRBJ2-3	-	TGTGCCAGCAGCGTAGGGGCAGGGGCCGGAGATACGCAGTATTTT	CASSVGAGAGDTQYF
TRBV9	medium-sized	TRBJ2-1	-	TGTGCCAGCAGCCCCCTGGGGGGAGGGGGATACAATGAGCAGTTCTTC	CASSPLGGGGYNEQFF
TRBV9	few	TRBJ2-1	-	TGTGCCAGCAGCGCCGACACTTACAATGAGCAGTTCTTC	CASSADTYNEQFF
TRBV9	few	TRBJ2-6	-	TGTGCCAGCAGCGTAGAGCCGGTGAGGGGGGCTAGTGGGGCCAACGTCCTGACTTTC	CASSVEPVRGASGANVLTF
TRBV9	many	TRBJ2-2	-	TGTGCCAGCAGCGTAGATGGACAGAACACCGGGGAGCTGTTTTTT	CASSVDGQNTGELFF
TRBV9	-	TRBJ2-1	TRBD1	TGTGCCAGCAGCCCACCCGGGACAGGTTACAATGAGCAGTTCTTC	CASSPPGTGYNEQFF
TRBV6-5	-	TRBJ2-7	-	TGTGCCAGCAGTTATCAGGGTAGGACTACGGAGGAGCAGTACTTC	CASSYQGRTTEEQYF
TRBV9	many	TRBJ2-2	-	TGTGCCAGCAGCGCCGCGAACACCGGGGAGCTGTTTTTT	CASSAANTGELFF
TRBV9	large	TRBJ2-1	TRBD2	TGTGCCAGTGCCCTAGCGGGGGCTATTAATGAGCAGTTCTTC	CASALAGAINEQFF
TRBV9	many	TRBJ2-1	TRBD1	TGTGCCAGCAGCCCTGAGGACAGGGGGGCCTACAATGAGCAGTTCTTC	CASSPEDRGAYNEQFF
TRBV9	many	TRBJ2-1	-	TGTGCCAGCAGCGTAGTTTCGGACAGTTTGTACAATGAGCAGTTCTTC	CASSVVSDSLYNEQFF
TRBV9	few	TRBJ2-1	-	TGTGCCAGCAGCGTAGGCTCCCGGGCAGGGGCAGGTTACAATGAGCAGTTCTTC	CASSVGSRAGAGYNEQFF
TRBV9	medium-sized	TRBJ2-2	TRBD1	TGTGCCAGCAGCTCCCCCGGGACAGGGTCAACCGGGGAGCTGTTTTTT	CASSSPGTGSTGELFF
TRBV9	many	TRBJ2-6	-	TGTGCCAGCAGCGTAAACAGGGAAGGCCGCGGGGCCAACGTCCTGACTTTC	CASSVNREGRGANVLTF
TRBV9	medium-sized	TRBJ2-1	-	TGTGCCAGCAGCGCAAATCCGAGGGGGCGGGCTAGCGGTTACAATGAGCAGTTCTTC	CASSANPRGRASGYNEQFF
TRBV9	few	TRBJ2-3	TRBD1	TGTGCCAGCAGCGCCGACAGGGGACGAGATACGCAGTATTTT	CASSADRGRDTQYF
TRBV9	many	TRBJ2-1	-	TGTGCCAGCAGCCCCCGTAACAATGAGCAGTTCTTC	CASSPRNNEQFF
TRBV9	many	TRBJ1-4	-	TGTGCCAGCAGCGTAGGGGCTAATGAAAAACTGTTTTTT	CASSVGANEKLFF
TRBV9	-	TRBJ1-5	-	TGTGCCAGCAGCCCCGGGGGACGGGGGCAGCCCCAGCATTTT	CASSPGGRGQPQHF
TRBV9	-	TRBJ2-1	TRBD2	TGTGCCAGCAGCGTAGCCGCGGGAGACTACAATGAGCAGTTCTTC	CASSVAAGDYNEQFF
TRBV9	medium-sized	TRBJ2-1	-	TGTGCCAGCAGCTCCAGAGTCCAGCCCCACCGCTCCAATGAGCAGTTCTTC	CASSSRVQPHRSNEQFF
TRBV9	few	TRBJ2-1	TRBD2	TGTGCCAGCAGCGTAGTGACTAGCGGGATTAATGAGCAGTTCTTC	CASSVVTSGINEQFF
TRBV9	-	TRBJ1-5	TRBD1	TGTGCCAGCAGCGAGGGGGCTAATCAGCCCCAGCATTTT	CASSEGANQPQHF
TRBV9	many	TRBJ2-1	TRBD2	TGTGCCAGCAGCGTAGATCTAGCGGGGGCGTACAATGAGCAGTTCTTC	CASSVDLAGAYNEQFF
TRBV9	medium-sized	TRBJ1-1	-	TGTGCCAGCAGCGTAGTTGGAGGGAACACTGAAGCTTTCTTT	CASSVVGGNTEAFF
TRBV9	medium-sized	TRBJ2-5	TRBD2	TGTGCCAGCAGCGCGGGACTAGCGGGACAAGAGACCCAGTACTTC	CASSAGLAGQETQYF
TRBV9	medium-sized	TRBJ2-1	-	TGTGCCAGCAGCGACCCTAAGGGTAAAAGCTCCTACAATGAGCAGTTCTTC	CASSDPKGKSSYNEQFF
TRBV9	medium-sized	TRBJ2-1	-	TGTGCCAGCACCTTGGACAGTGACAATGAGCAGTTCTTC	CASTLDSDNEQFF
TRBV9	medium-sized	TRBJ1-2	-	TGTGCCAGCAGCGTAGATGTGACGGGGAGGTACACCTTC	CASSVDVTGRYTF
TRBV29-1	many	TRBJ2-5	TRBD1	TGCAGCGTTGAAGATCGGGGGACAGGTAGCCAAGAGACCCAGTACTTC	CSVEDRGTGSQETQYF
TRBV9	medium-sized	TRBJ2-1	TRBD2	TGTGCCAGCAGCGTAACTAGCGGGAGCTACAATGAGCAGTTCTTC	CASSVTSGSYNEQFF
TRBV9	many	TRBJ2-3	-	TGTGCCAGCAGCGTAGAACAGCGCACAGATACGCAGTATTTT	CASSVEQRTDTQYF
TRBV9	-	TRBJ2-1	TRBD2	TGTGCCAGCAGCTTAGGGAACGCGGGAGGGCCGAGGAATGAGCAGTTCTTC	CASSLGNAGGPRNEQFF
TRBV9	many	TRBJ2-5	TRBD1	TGTGCCAGCAGCCACCGGGACAGGGAGGGAGAGACCCAGTACTTC	CASSHRDREGETQYF
TRBV9	medium-sized	TRBJ2-5	TRBD2	TGTGCCAGCAGCCCCACGGGGGGGGTACAAGAGACCCAGTACTTC	CASSPTGGVQETQYF
TRBV9	many	TRBJ1-6	TRBD1	TGTGCCAGCAGCGTAGGGGGGACAGGGAGTTCACCCCTCCACTTT	CASSVGGTGSSPLHF
TRBV20-1	once	TRBJ1-2	TRBD1	TGCAGTGCTAGTGACAGGGTTTCGGGTGGCTACACCTTC	CSASDRVSGGYTF
TRBV9	medium-sized	TRBJ1-2	-	TGTGCCAGCAGCGTCGGGCTGGGGAGCTATGGCTACACCTTC	CASSVGLGSYGYTF
TRBV9	-	TRBJ1-2	-	TGTGCCAGCATGGGGAAAACTAACTATGGCTACACCTTC	CASMGKTNYGYTF
TRBV9	-	TRBJ2-5	TRBD1	TGTGCCAGCAGCGTATCCGGGACAGGCCAAGAGACCCAGTACTTC	CASSVSGTGQETQYF
TRBV9	few	TRBJ2-2	-	TGTGCCAGCAGCGGTTCGGTCGAGAGGGAGCTGTTTTTT	CASSGSVERELFF
TRBV9	medium-sized	TRBJ2-1	-	TGTGCCAGCAGCGGGCCAGAGGATGAGCAGTTCTTC	CASSGPEDEQFF
TRBV9	few	TRBJ2-3	TRBD2	TGTGCCAGCAGCTCCTTTAGGGAGGGCCTTACAGATACGCAGTATTTT	CASSSFREGLTDTQYF
TRBV9	many	TRBJ2-1	TRBD1	TGTGCCAGCAGCGCCCTCGGGACAGGGGAGAATGAGCAGTTCTTC	CASSALGTGENEQFF
TRBV9	many	TRBJ2-3	-	TGTGCCAGCAGCGTAGGAGGGGGGTTACCAGATACGCAGTATTTT	CASSVGGGLPDTQYF
TRBV9	few	TRBJ1-5	-	TGTGCCAGCAGCGTAGATCCAGGCTGGAATCAGCCCCAGCATTTT	CASSVDPGWNQPQHF
TRBV9	medium-sized	TRBJ2-2	-	TGTGCCAGCAGCGTACTATTACAGGCTAACACCGGGGAGCTGTTTTTT	CASSVLLQANTGELFF
TRBV9	medium-sized	TRBJ1-6	TRBD1	TGTGCCAGCAGCGAGGGGACAGGGGGCAGCTCCTATAATTCACCCCTCCACTTT	CASSEGTGGSSYNSPLHF
TRBV9	few	TRBJ2-1	TRBD2	TGTGCCAGCCGGGCGGGAGGGGTGGATGAGCAGTTCTTC	CASRAGGVDEQFF
TRBV9	many	TRBJ2-1	-	TGTGCCAGCAGCGTAGGTGAAAGCTCCTACAATGAGCAGTTCTTC	CASSVGESSYNEQFF
TRBV9	many	TRBJ2-1	TRBD2	TGTGCCAGCGATGGAGGTACTAGCGGGGTCAATGAGCAGTTCTTC	CASDGGTSGVNEQFF